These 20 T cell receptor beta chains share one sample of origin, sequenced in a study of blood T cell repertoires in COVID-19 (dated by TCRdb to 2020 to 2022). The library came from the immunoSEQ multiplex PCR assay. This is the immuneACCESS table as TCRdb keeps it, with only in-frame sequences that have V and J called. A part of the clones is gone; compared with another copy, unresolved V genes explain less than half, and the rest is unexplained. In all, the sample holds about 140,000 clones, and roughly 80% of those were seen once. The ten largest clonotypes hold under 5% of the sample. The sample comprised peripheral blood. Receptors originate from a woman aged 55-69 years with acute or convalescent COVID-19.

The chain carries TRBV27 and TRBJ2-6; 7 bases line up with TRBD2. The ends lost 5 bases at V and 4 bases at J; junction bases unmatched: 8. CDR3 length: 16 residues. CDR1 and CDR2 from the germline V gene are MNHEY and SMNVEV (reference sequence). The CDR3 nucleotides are TGTGCCAGCAGTATCCAGCGGGATACAGGGGCCAACGTCCTGACTTTC. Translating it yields CASSIQRDTGANVLTF.

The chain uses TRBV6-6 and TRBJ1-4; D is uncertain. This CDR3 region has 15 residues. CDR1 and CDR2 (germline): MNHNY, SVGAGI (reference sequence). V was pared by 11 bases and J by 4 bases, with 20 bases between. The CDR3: CAGSSGGQNNEKLFF. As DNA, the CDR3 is TGTGCCGGCTCCTCAGGCGGGCAGAATAATGAAAAACTGTTTTTT.

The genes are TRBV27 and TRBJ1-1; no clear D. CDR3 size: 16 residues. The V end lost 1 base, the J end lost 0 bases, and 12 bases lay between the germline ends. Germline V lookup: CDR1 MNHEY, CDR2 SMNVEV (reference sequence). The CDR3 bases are TGTGCCAGCAGTTTATTTATGGGAGATATGAACACTGAAGCTTTCTTT. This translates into CASSLFMGDMNTEAFF.

CDR3 residues: CASSLSHGYTDTQYF. In DNA form, the CDR3 reads TGCGCCAGCAGCTTGTCTCACGGGTACACAGATACGCAGTATTTT. The chain recombines TRBV5-1 with TRBJ2-3; no firm D call. In germline, CDR1 is SGHRS, CDR2 YFSETQ. Between the trimmed V and J ends, which lost 1 base and 2 bases, there was a span of 11 bases. The CDR3 spans 15 residues.

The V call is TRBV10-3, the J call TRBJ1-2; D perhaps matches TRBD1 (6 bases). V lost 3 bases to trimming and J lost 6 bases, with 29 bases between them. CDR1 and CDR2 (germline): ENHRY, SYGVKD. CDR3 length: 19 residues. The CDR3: CAISDPRGGAGRGEDGYTF. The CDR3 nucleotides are TGTGCCATCAGTGACCCACGGGGGGGGGCCGGCCGTGGTGAGGATGGCTACACCTTC.

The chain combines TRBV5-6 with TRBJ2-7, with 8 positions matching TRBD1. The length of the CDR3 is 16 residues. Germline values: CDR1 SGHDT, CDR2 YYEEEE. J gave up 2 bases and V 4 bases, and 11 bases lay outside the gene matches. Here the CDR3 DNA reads TGTGCCAGCAGCCCACGGACAGGGACACAAACCTACGAGCAGTACTTC. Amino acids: CASSPRTGTQTYEQYF.

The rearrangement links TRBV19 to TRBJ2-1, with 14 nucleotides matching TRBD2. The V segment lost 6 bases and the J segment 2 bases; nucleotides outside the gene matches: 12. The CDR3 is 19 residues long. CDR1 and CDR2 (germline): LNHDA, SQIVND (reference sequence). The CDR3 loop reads CASSYPNGLAGGPYNEQFF. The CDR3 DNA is TGTGCCAGTAGCTACCCGAACGGACTAGCGGGAGGACCCTACAATGAGCAGTTCTTC. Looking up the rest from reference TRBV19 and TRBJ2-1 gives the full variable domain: DGGITQSPKYLFRKEGQNVTLSCEQNLNHDAMYWYRQDPGQGLRLIYYSQIVNDFQKGDIAEGYSVSREKKESFPLTVTSAQKNPTAFYLCASSYPNGLAGGPYNEQFFGPGTRLTVL.

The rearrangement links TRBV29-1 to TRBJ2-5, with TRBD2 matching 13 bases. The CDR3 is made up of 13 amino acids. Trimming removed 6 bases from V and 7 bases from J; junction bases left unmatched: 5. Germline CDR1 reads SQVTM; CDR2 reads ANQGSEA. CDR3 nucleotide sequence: TGCAGCGTCAGGACTAGCGGGAGTTCGACCCAGTACTTC. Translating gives CSVRTSGSSTQYF.

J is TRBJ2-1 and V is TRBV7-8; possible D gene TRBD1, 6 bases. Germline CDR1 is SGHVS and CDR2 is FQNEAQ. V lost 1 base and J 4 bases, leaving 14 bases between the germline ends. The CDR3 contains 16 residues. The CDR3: CASSLVGRDKYNEQFF. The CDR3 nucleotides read TGTGCCAGCAGCTTAGTTGGTCGGGACAAATACAATGAGCAGTTCTTC. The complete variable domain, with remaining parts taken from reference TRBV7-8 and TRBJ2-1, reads GAGVSQSPRYKVAKRGQDVALRCDPISGHVSLFWYQQALGQGPEFLTYFQNEAQLDKSGLPSDRFFAERPEGSVSTLKIQRTQQEDSAVYLCASSLVGRDKYNEQFFGPGTRLTVL.

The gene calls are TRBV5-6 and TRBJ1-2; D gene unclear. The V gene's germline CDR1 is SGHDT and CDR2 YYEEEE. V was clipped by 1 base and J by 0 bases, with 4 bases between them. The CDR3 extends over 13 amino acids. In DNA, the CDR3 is TGTGCCAGCAGCTTGCCAGCTAACTATGGCTACACCTTC. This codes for CASSLPANYGYTF.

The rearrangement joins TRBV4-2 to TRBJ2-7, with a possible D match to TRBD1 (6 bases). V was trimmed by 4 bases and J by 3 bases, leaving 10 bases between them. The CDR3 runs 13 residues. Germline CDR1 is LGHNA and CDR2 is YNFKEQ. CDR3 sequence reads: CASSPRDNYEQYF. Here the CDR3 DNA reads TGTGCCAGCAGCCCACGGGACAACTACGAGCAGTACTTC.

Here the CDR3 DNA reads TGTGCCAGCAGCTTAGCGCGCTTCACAGATACGCAGTATTTT. Protein: CASSLARFTDTQYF. The rearrangement uses TRBV7-2 and TRBJ2-3; D remains unclear. V shed 0 bases and J shed 2 bases, with 6 bases lying between them. Per germline, CDR1 SGHTA and CDR2 FQGNSA. There are 14 residues in the CDR3.

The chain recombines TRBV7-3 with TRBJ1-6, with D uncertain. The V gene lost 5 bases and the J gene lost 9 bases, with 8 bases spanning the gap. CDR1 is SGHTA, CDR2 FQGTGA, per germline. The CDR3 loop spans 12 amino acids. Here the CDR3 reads CASSLPPSPLHF. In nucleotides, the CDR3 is TGTGCCAGCAGCCTCCCTCCTTCACCCCTCCACTTT.

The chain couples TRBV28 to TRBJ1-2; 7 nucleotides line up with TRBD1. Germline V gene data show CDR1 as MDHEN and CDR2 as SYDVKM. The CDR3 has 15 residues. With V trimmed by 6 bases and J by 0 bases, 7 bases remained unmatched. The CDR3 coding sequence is TGTGCCAGCAGCCGACAGGGAACGACTAACTATGGCTACACCTTC. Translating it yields CASSRQGTTNYGYTF.

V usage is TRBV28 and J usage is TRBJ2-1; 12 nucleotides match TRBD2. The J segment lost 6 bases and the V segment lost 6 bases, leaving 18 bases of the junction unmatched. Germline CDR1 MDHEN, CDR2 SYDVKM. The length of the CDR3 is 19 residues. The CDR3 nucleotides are TGTGCCAGCAGCTGGGACAGGGTACGGACTAGCGGGGCCCGCAATGAGCAGTTCTTC. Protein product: CASSWDRVRTSGARNEQFF.

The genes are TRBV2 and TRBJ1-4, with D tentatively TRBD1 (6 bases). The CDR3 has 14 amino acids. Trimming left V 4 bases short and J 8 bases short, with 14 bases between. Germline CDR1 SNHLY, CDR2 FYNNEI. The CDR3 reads CASSVIGGGEKLFF. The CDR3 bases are TGTGCCAGCAGTGTAATAGGGGGTGGGGAAAAACTGTTTTTT.

The CDR3 spells CASSLGRIREQYF. The CDR3 region has the DNA TGTGCCAGCAGCTTAGGCAGAATACGCGAGCAGTACTTC. J is TRBJ2-7 and V is TRBV11-3; D not certain. The V and J ends lost 1 base and 6 bases respectively, with 10 bases between them. The CDR3 has 13 amino acids. Germline V gene lookup returns CDR1 SGHNT and CDR2 YENEEA.

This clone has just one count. The DNA for the CDR3 is TGCGCCAGCAGCTTGGATACAGGGGGCACTCGGTACGAGCAGTACTTC. Protein: CASSLDTGGTRYEQYF. V gene TRBV5-1 combines with J gene TRBJ2-7; 9 positions agree with TRBD1. CDR1 and CDR2 (germline): SGHRS, YFSETQ. The CDR3 is 16 amino acids. V shed 0 bases, J shed 4 bases, and the junction held 8 bases outside the gene matches. The full variable domain, its missing parts supplied by reference TRBV5-1 and TRBJ2-7, is KAGVTQTPRYLIKTRGQQVTLSCSPISGHRSVSWYQQTPGQGLQFLFEYFSETQRNKGNFPGRFSGRQFSNSRSEMNVSTLELGDSALYLCASSLDTGGTRYEQYFGPGTRLTVT.

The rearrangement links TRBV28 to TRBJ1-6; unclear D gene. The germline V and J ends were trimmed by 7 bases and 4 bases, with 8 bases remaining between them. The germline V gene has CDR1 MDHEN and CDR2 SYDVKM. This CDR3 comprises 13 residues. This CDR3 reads CASKMTYNSPLHF. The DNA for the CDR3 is TGTGCCAGCAAAATGACTTATAATTCACCCCTCCACTTT.

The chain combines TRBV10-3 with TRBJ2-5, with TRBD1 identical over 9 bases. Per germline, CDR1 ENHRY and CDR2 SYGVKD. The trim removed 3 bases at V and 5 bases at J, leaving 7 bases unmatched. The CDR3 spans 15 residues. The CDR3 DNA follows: TGTGCCATCAGTGAACGGACAGGGGACCGGGAGACCCAGTACTTC. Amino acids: CAISERTGDRETQYF.